Listed below are T cell receptor beta chains from one sample, sequenced in a study of OX40 agonist ivuxolimab in advanced cancers. The assay was immunoSEQ multiplex PCR, and TCRdb's table has in-frame clones only and misses some. The data show more than 40,000 clones, with roughly 86% seen just once and 0.85% to 1.1% held by the top ten. The material was CD4+ or CD8+ T cells sorted from blood, obtained in a trial of the OX40 agonist ivuxolimab. All receptors derive from an adult with an advanced solid tumor such as melanoma, head and neck, liver or kidney cancer. CDR3s include the opening cysteine and the closing phenylalanine or tryptophan. A D gene is named only where the DNA matches it firmly. Clone size is not always given. Where it is, it says once, few, many or a class for expanded clones.

TRBJ1-2 14 TRBV6-1 . . TGTGCCAGCAGTGCCCGGTCGAGGGGGGATGGCTACACCTTC CASSARSRGDGYTF
TRBJ1-2 12 TRBV28 few TRBD1 TGTGCCAGCAGCTCACAGGGGTTTGGCTACACCTTC CASSSQGFGYTF
TRBJ2-2 16 TRBV7-3 once TRBD2 TGTGCCAGCAGCTTAGGCCTTGTAGCGGGAGTCGGGGAGCTGTTTTTT CASSLGLVAGVGELFF
TRBJ2-7 14 TRBV6-5 . . TGTGCCAGCAGACGGACAGCAAACTCCTACGAGCAGTACTTC CASRRTANSYEQYF
TRBJ2-3 14 TRBV25-1 . . TGTGCCAGCAGTGAGAACGGGGATCCAGATACGCAGTATTTT CASSENGDPDTQYF
TRBJ2-5 13 TRBV7-3 . TRBD1 TGTGCCAGCAGCATGGACAGGGGAGCTGACCAGTACTTC CASSMDRGADQYF
TRBJ2-1 12 TRBV5-1 . . TGCGCCAGCAGCGTCTCGTACAATGAGCAGTTCTTC CASSVSYNEQFF
TRBJ1-3 15 TRBV7-2 . . TGTGCCAGCAGCGTACTCAGGGACTCTGGAAACACCATATATTTT CASSVLRDSGNTIYF
TRBJ2-5 14 TRBV7-2 . . TGTGCCAGCAGCCCACCCCGGGACCAAGAGACCCAGTACTTC CASSPPRDQETQYF
TRBJ2-1 15 TRBV5-6 . TRBD2 TGTGCCAGCAGCTTACCGGGACTAGCTAACAATGAGCAGTTCTTC CASSLPGLANNEQFF
TRBJ1-1 15 TRBV6-5 . . TGTGCCAGCAGTTCTCGCGGGGACGCGAATACGAGGGCTTTCTTT CASSSRGDANTRAFF
TRBJ2-5 14 TRBV27 . TRBD1 TGTGCCAGCAGTTTTCAGGGGGCCCAAGAGACCCAGTACTTC CASSFQGAQETQYF
TRBJ2-5 14 TRBV27 . . TGTGCCAGTAAGGGACCGCATCTTGCAGAGACCCAGTACTTC CASKGPHLAETQYF
TRBJ2-3 14 TRBV4-1 . . TGCGCCAGCAGCCTCGGGACCAGCACAGATACGCAGTATTTT CASSLGTSTDTQYF
TRBJ2-3 10 TRBV28 . . TGTGCCAGCGGGGTGGATACGCAGTATTTT CASGVDTQYF
TRBJ2-1 13 TRBV19 . . TGTGCCAGTAGGATCGACGGAGACAATGAGCAGTTCTTC CASRIDGDNEQFF
TRBJ2-2 12 TRBV29-1 . . TGCAGCGTTGACAGGGGGGCCGGGGAGCTGTTTTTT CSVDRGAGELFF
TRBJ2-1 14 TRBV7-2 . . TGTGCCAGCAGCTTGGCGAGCGGGATCGGGACACCGTTCTTC CASSLASGIGTPFF
TRBJ2-7 16 TRBV18 . . TGTGCCAGCTCACCTCCGCTAGGGCTCTTGGGCGGCGAGCAGTACTTC CASSPPLGLLGGEQYF
TRBJ2-3 12 TRBV5-8 . . TGTGCCAGCAATAGAGAGGTAGATACGCAGTATTTT CASNREVDTQYF
TRBJ2-1 16 TRBV7-3 few . TGTGCCAGCAGCCCCATGGCGGGATTGGGTAAGAATGAGCAGTTCTTC CASSPMAGLGKNEQFF
TRBJ2-3 15 TRBV6-5 . . TGTGCCAGTAAAGGGGGACCCGGTCTCCCAGATACGCAGTATTTT CASKGGPGLPDTQYF
TRBJ1-1 14 TRBV5-1 . . TGCGCCAGCAGCTCAGCCCAAATGGGGTCTGAAGCTTTCTTT CASSSAQMGSEAFF
TRBJ2-3 14 TRBV7-3 . . TGTGCCAGCAGCTTAGGCGCGGCCACAGATACGCAGTATTTT CASSLGAATDTQYF
TRBJ1-5 12 TRBV28 . . TGTGCCATTTCGGGGGGCAATCAGCCCCAGCATTTT CAISGGNQPQHF
TRBJ1-1 13 TRBV11-3 . . TGTGCCAGCAGCTTAGGGCTGGAGGTCAGGGCTTTCTTT CASSLGLEVRAFF
TRBJ1-5 13 TRBV6-1 . TRBD1 TGTGCCAGCAGGAGGACAGGGATCCCGCCCCAGCATTTT CASRRTGIPPQHF
TRBJ2-1 15 TRBV6-1 . TRBD2 TGTGCCAGCAGTGAGGGACTAGCGGGAGTCAACGGCGGATTCTTC CASSEGLAGVNGGFF
TRBJ2-2 15 TRBV2 . . TGTGCCAGCAGTGTGACGGGCTCCGGCACCGGGGAGCTGTTTTTT CASSVTGSGTGELFF
TRBJ1-6 14 TRBV9 . . TGTGCCAGCAGCGTGAGAGGGGGAAATTCACCCCTCCACTTT CASSVRGGNSPLHF
TRBJ2-3 11 TRBV14 . . TGTGCCAGCAGCCACGCAGATACGCAGTATTTT CASSHADTQYF
TRBJ2-7 15 TRBV7-6 . . TGTGCCAGCAGCTTATTACAGGGTAACTCCTACGAGCAGTACTTC CASSLLQGNSYEQYF
TRBJ1-6 12 TRBV6-5 . . TGTGCCAGCAGTTACTCGAAGGGACCCCTCCACTTT CASSYSKGPLHF
TRBJ2-1 17 TRBV9 . TRBD2 TGTGCCAGCAGCGTAGCTCCGTGGGCGGGAGGGAGTAATGAGCAGTTCTTC CASSVAPWAGGSNEQFF
TRBJ2-7 13 TRBV27 once TRBD1 TGTGCCAGCAGTTTCAGGGGGCCAGTCGAGCAGTACTTC CASSFRGPVEQYF
TRBJ2-5 14 TRBV7-3 . TRBD2 TGTGCCAGCAGCAAGGGAGGGTTAGAGGAGACCCAGTACTTC CASSKGGLEETQYF
TRBJ2-5 14 TRBV7-9 . TRBD1 TGTGCCAGCAGCTGGACAGGGTCCCAAGAGACCCAGTACTTC CASSWTGSQETQYF
TRBJ1-5 15 TRBV6-1 . . TGTGCCAGCAGCCTGCAGCTAAGGGGGAATCAGCCCCAGCATTTT CASSLQLRGNQPQHF
TRBJ1-4 14 TRBV28 . TRBD1 TGTGCCAGCAGTATAACAGGGGGCGACGAAAAACTGTTTTTT CASSITGGDEKLFF
TRBJ1-1 13 TRBV19 . . TGTGCCAGTAGTACTACACGGGTAACTGAAGCTTTCTTT CASSTTRVTEAFF
TRBJ2-5 17 TRBV29-1 . . TGCAGCGTTGAAGATAGGAGGAGGGGGCGATCCCAAGAGACCCAGTACTTC CSVEDRRRGRSQETQYF
TRBJ2-3 16 TRBV28 . . TGTGCCAGCAGTCCTGGGCAGGGTTGGAGCACAGATACGCAGTATTTT CASSPGQGWSTDTQYF
TRBJ2-2 14 TRBV5-1 . . TGCGCCAGCAGCTTGGCCGTGGGCACCGGGGAGCTGTTTTTT CASSLAVGTGELFF